Described below is a single TCR beta chain sequence and its context. The target antigen is unknown. Sorted populations comprised CD4+ and CD8+ T cells obtained from PBMCs. Per the germline V gene, CDR1 is GTSNPN and CDR2 is SVGIG (reference sequence). This CDR3 has 16 amino acids. Between the trimmed V and J ends, which lost 3 bases and 1 base, there was a span of 16 bases. This entry is derived from a study of CD8+ T cells in alopecia areata. Study-wide results and limits: Lesional scalp, notably in alopecia totalis/universalis, had clonality above that of normal scalp. Scalp sequencing also captures normal skin's resident alphabeta T cells. Mice showed clearer TCR sharing than patients did, a gap that was possibly HLA-related.

RNA, once extracted, was reverse transcribed into cDNA for use as the sequencing template. This table comes from immunoSEQ multiplex PCR, and its TCRdb copy is limited to in-frame clones, with some not included. In the table there are around 120,000 clones, around 64% of which are singletons. The chain recombines TRBV30 with TRBJ2-4; no firm D call. The TCR comes from a human donor in good health. The sample comprised CD4+ T cells sorted from blood. The CDR3 DNA is TGTGCCTGGAGCACGAGCGTAGTGTTGGCCAAAAACATTCAGTACTTC. Its translation is CAWSTSVVLAKNIQYF.